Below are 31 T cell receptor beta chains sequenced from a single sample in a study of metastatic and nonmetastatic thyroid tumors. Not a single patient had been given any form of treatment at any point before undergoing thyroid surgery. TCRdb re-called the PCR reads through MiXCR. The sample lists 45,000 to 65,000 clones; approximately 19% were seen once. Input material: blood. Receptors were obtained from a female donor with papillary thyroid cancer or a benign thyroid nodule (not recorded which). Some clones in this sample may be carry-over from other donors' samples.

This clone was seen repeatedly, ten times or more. The CDR3 loop reads CASIYGLQGILATDTQYF. The DNA of the CDR3 is TGTGCCAGCATCTACGGGCTACAGGGGATACTAGCCACAGATACGCAGTATTTT. The chain uses TRBV6-6 and TRBJ2-3; the D gene is possibly TRBD1 (7 bases). The CDR3 is made up of 18 amino acids. Trimming left V 7 bases short and J 2 bases short, with 25 bases between. The germline V gene has CDR1 MNHNY and CDR2 SVGAGI (reference sequence).

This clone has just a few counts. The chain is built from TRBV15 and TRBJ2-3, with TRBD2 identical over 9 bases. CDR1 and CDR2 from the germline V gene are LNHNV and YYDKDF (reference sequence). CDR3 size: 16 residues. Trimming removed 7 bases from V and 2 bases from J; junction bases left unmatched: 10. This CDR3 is CATIPGTSWNTDTQYF. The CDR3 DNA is TGTGCCACCATCCCAGGGACTAGCTGGAACACAGATACGCAGTATTTT.

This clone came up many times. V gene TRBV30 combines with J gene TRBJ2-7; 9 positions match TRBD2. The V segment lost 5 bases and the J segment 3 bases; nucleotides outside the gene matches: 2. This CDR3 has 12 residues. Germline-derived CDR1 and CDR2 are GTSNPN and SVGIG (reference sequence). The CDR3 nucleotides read TGTGCCTGGCGACTAGCGGACTACGAGCAGTACTTC. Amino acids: CAWRLADYEQYF. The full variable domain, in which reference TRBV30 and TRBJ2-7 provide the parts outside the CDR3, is SQTIHQWPATLVQPVGSPLSLECTVEGTSNPNLYWYRQAAGRGLQLLFYSVGIGQISSEVPQNLSASRPQDRQFILSSKKLLLSDSGFYLCAWRLADYEQYFGPGTRLTVT.

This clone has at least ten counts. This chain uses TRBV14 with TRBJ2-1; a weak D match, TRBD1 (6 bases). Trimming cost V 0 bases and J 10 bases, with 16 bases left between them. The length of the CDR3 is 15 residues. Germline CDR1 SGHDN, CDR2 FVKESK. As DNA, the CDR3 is TGTGCCAGCAGCCAAGATTGGGCGGGTGGGGGCGAGCAGTTCTTC. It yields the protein CASSQDWAGGGEQFF.

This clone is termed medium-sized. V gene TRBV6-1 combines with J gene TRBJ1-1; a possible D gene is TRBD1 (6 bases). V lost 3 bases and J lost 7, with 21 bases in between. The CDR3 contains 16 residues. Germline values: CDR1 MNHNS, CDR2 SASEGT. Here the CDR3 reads CASSERYRERRGEAFF. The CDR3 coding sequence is TGTGCCAGCAGTGAGCGGTACAGGGAAAGGAGGGGTGAAGCTTTCTTT.

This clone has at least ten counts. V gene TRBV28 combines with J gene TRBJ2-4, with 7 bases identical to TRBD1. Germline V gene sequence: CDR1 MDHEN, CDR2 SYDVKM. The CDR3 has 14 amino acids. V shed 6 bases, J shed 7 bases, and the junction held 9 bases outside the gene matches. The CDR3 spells CASSLGTARNIQYF. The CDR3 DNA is TGTGCCAGCAGCTTAGGGACAGCTAGGAACATTCAGTACTTC.

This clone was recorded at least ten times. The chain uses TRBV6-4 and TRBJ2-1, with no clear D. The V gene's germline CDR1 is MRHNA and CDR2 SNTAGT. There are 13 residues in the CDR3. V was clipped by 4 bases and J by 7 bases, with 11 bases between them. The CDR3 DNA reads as TGTGCCAGCAGTGTGTGGGCGTGGAATGAGCAGTTCTTC. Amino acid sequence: CASSVWAWNEQFF.

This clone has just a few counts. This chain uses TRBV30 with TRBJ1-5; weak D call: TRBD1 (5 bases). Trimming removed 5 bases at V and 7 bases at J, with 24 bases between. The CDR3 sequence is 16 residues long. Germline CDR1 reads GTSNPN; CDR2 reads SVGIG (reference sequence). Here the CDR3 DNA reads TGTGCCTGGCCCCCCCCGGGCACAGTGGGGCGGCAGCCCCAGCATTTT. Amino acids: CAWPPPGTVGRQPQHF.

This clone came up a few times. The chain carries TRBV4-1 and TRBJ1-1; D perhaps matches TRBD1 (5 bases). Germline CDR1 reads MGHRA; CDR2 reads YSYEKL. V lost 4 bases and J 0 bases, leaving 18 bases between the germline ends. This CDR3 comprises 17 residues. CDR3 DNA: TGCGCCAGCAGCCCTAATCCCCAGACAGTCTTGAACACTGAAGCTTTCTTT. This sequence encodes CASSPNPQTVLNTEAFF.

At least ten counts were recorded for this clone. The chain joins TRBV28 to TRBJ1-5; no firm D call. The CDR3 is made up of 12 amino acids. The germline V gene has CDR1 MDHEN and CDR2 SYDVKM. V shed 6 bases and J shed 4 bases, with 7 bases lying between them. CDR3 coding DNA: TGTGCCAGCAGGTTGCAAAATCAGCCCCAGCATTTT. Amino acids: CASRLQNQPQHF.

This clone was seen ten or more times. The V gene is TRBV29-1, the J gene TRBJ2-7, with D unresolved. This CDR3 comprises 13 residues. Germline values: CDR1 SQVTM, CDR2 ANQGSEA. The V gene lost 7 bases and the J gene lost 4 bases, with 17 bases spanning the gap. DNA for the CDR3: TGCAGCGCGGCCAGTTCCGTCGGTTACGAGCAGTACTTC. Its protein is CSAASSVGYEQYF.

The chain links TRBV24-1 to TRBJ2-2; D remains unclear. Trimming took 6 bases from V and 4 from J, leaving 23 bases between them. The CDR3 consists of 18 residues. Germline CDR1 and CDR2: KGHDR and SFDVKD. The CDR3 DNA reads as TGTGCCACCAGTTATCCCTCGACTGGGGTGACGGGCACCGGGGAGCTGTTTTTT. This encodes CATSYPSTGVTGTGELFF.

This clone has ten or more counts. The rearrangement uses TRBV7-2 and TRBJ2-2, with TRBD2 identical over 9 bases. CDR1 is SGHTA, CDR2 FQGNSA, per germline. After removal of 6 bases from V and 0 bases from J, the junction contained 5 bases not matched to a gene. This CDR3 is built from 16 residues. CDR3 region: CASSSSGIANTGELFF. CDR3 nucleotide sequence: TGTGCCAGCAGTTCTAGCGGGATTGCGAACACCGGGGAGCTGTTTTTT.

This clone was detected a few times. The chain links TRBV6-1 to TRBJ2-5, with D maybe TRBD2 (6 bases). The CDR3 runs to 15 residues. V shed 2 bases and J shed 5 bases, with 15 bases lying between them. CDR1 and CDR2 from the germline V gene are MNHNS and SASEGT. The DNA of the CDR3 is TGTGCCAGCAGTGAAAAACTAGCTGGATACGAGACCCAGTACTTC. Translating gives CASSEKLAGYETQYF.

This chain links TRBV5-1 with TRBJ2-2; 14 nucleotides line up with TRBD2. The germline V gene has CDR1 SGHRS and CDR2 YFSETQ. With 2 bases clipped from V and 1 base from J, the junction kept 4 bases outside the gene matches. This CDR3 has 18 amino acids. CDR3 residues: CASSFGLAGGWNTGELFF. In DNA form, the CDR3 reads TGCGCCAGCAGCTTTGGACTAGCGGGAGGCTGGAACACCGGGGAGCTGTTTTTT.

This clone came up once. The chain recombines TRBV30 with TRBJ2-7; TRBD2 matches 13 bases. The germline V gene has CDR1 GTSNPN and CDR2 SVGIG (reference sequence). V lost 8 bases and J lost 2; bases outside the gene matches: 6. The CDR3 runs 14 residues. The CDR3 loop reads CAEQGTSGTYEQYF. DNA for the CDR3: TGTGCCGAACAGGGGACTAGCGGGACCTACGAGCAGTACTTC.

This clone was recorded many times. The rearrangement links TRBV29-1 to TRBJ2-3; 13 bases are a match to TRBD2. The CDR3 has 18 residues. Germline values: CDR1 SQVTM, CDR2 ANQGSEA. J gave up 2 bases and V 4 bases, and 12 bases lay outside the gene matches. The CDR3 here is CSVAGLAGSPINTDTQYF. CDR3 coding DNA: TGCAGCGTTGCGGGACTAGCGGGGTCTCCGATAAACACAGATACGCAGTATTTT.

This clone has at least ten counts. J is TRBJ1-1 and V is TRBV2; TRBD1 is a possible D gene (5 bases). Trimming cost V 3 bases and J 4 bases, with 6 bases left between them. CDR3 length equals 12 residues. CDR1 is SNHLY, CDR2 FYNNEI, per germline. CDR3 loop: CASSDRVTEAFF. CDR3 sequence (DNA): TGTGCCAGCAGTGACAGGGTCACTGAAGCTTTCTTT.

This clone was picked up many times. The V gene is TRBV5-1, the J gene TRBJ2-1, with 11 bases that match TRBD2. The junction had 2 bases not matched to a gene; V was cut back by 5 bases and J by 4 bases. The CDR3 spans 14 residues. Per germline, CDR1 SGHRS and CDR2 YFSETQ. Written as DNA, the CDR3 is TGCGCCAGCAGTGGGACTAGCGGATACAATGAGCAGTTCTTC. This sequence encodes CASSGTSGYNEQFF. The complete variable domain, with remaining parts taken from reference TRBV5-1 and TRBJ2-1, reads KAGVTQTPRYLIKTRGQQVTLSCSPISGHRSVSWYQQTPGQGLQFLFEYFSETQRNKGNFPGRFSGRQFSNSRSEMNVSTLELGDSALYLCASSGTSGYNEQFFGPGTRLTVL.

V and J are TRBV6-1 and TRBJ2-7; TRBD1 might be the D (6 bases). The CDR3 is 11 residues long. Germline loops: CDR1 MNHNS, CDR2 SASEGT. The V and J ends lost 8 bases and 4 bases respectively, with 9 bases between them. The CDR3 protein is CASLRGYEQYF. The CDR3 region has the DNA TGTGCCAGCCTAAGGGGGTACGAGCAGTACTTC.

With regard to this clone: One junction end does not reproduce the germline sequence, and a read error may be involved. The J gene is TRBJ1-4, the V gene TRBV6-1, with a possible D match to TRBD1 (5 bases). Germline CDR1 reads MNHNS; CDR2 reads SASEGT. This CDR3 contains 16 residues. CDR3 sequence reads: CASSEAITGLREKMFF. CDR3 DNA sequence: TGCGCCAGCAGTGAAGCGATAACAGGTCTTAGAGAAAAAATGTTTTTT.

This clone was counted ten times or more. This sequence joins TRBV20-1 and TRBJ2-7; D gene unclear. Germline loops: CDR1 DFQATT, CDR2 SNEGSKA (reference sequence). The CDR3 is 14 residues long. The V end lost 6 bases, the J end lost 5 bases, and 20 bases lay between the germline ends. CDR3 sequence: CSAPVGGVNNEQYF. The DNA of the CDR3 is TGCAGTGCCCCCGTGGGCGGCGTTAATAACGAGCAGTACTTC.

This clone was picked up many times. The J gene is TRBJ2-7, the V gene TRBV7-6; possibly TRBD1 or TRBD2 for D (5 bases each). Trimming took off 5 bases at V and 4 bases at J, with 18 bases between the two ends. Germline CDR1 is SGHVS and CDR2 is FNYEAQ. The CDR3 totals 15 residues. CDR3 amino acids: CASSPGVGDDYEQYF. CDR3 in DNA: TGTGCCAGCAGCCCGGGTGTAGGGGACGATTACGAGCAGTACTTC.

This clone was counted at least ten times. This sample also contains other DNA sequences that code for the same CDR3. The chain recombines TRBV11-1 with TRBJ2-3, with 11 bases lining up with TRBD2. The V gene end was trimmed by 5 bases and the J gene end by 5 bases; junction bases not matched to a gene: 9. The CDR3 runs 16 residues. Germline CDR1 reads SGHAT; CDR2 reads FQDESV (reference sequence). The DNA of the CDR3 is TGTGCCAGCAGCCCCTTGACTAGCGGGATTGGAGATACGCAGTATTTT. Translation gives CASSPLTSGIGDTQYF.

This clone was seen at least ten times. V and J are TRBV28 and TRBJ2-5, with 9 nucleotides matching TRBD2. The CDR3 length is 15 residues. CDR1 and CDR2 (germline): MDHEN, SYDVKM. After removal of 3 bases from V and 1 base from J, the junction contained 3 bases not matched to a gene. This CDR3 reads CASSFGTSTQETQYF. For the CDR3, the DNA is TGTGCCAGCAGTTTCGGGACTAGCACCCAAGAGACCCAGTACTTC.

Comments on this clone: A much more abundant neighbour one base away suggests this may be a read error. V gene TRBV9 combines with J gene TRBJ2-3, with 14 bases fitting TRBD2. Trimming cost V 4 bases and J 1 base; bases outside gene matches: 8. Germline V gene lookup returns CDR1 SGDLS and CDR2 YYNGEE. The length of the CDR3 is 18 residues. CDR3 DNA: TGTGCCAGCAGCCGCGTGACTAGCGGGAGGGTGGGCACAGATACGCAGTATTTT. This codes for CASSRVTSGRVGTDTQYF.

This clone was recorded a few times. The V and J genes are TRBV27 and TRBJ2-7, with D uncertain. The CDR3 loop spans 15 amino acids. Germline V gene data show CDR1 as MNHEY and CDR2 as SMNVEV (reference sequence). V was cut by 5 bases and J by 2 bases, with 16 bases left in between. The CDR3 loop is CASSPDLGRAYEQYF. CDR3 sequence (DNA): TGTGCCAGCAGTCCCGATCTGGGCCGTGCCTACGAGCAGTACTTC.

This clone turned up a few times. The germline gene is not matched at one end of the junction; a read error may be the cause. CDR3: CAISAQAGAVELFF. In DNA form, the CDR3 reads TGTGCCATCAGTGCCCAGGCGGGGGCCGTGGAGCTGTTTTTT. The V gene is TRBV6-1, the J gene TRBJ2-2; D is possibly TRBD2 (7 bases). Looked up from germline, CDR1 is MNHNS and CDR2 is SASEGT. The CDR3 loop spans 14 amino acids.

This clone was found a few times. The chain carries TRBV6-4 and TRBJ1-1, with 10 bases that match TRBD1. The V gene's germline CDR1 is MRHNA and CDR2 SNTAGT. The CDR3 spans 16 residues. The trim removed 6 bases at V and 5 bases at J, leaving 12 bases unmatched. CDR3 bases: TGTGCCAGCAGGGTGGGACAGGGGTCGGATTCGACTGAAGCTTTCTTT. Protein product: CASRVGQGSDSTEAFF.

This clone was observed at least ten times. The CDR3 sequence: CASSFLGGAYEQYF. The CDR3 DNA sequence: TGTGCCAGCAGCTTTTTGGGGGGGGCCTACGAGCAGTACTTC. The chain carries TRBV5-4 and TRBJ2-7; 7 bases agree with TRBD2. The CDR3 sequence is 14 residues long. The V gene end was trimmed by 2 bases and the J gene end by 2 bases; junction bases not matched to a gene: 4. CDR1 and CDR2 from the germline V gene are SGHNT and YYREEE (reference sequence).

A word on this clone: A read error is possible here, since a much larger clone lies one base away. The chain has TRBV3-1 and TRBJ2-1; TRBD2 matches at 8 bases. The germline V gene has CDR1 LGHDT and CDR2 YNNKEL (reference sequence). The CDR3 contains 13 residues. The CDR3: CANSQREQFEQFF. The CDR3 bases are TGTGCCAACAGCCAGCGGGAGCAATTTGAGCAGTTCTTC.